A selection of T cell receptor beta chains follows, all from one sample in a study of T cell changes during pregnancy in multiple sclerosis. The table came from immunoSEQ multiplex PCR; TCRdb's copy has only in-frame clones and leaves some out. This repertoire shows 40,000 to 60,000 clones, around 94% found once; its top ten account for under 0.95%. Specimen: CD4+ T cells from peripheral blood mononuclear cells, collected in the third trimester of pregnancy. Every receptor here comes from a female donor with multiple sclerosis, enrolled in a pregnancy study. The CDR3 runs from the conserved cysteine through the conserved F or W. A D gene is named only where the DNA matches it firmly. Clone size, where shown, is once, few, many, or a class for clones that have expanded.

TRBV6-5	-	-	TRBJ1-2	CASSEQGVGYTF	TGTGCCAGCAGTGAACAGGGAGTTGGCTACACCTTC
TRBV5-6	-	-	TRBJ1-4	CASSLYNRRRKLFF	TGTGCCAGCAGCTTGTACAATAGGAGGAGAAAACTGTTTTTT
TRBV5-4	-	few	TRBJ1-2	CASSPDSLNYGYTF	TGTGCCAGCAGCCCGGACAGTCTTAACTATGGCTACACCTTC
TRBV18	TRBD1	-	TRBJ1-5	CASSRGTGSNQPQHF	TGTGCCAGCTCACGAGGGACAGGGAGCAATCAGCCCCAGCATTTT
TRBV29-1	TRBD1	-	TRBJ2-5	CSAFHPDRGGQETQYF	TGCAGCGCCTTCCACCCGGACAGGGGTGGACAAGAGACCCAGTACTTC
TRBV7-5	-	-	TRBJ1-1	CARSSFGFGQFDTEAFF	TGTGCCAGAAGCTCGTTCGGGTTTGGACAGTTTGACACTGAAGCTTTCTTT
TRBV6-7	-	-	TRBJ1-5	CASSYSSRDRQPQHF	TGTGCCAGCAGTTACTCGAGCCGGGATCGTCAGCCCCAGCATTTT
TRBV7-9	-	-	TRBJ1-5	CASSFSTGTPYNQPQHF	TGTGCCAGCAGCTTCTCGACCGGGACTCCATACAATCAGCCCCAGCATTTT
TRBV7-3	-	-	TRBJ2-3	CASSLLRGADTQYF	TGTGCCAGCAGCCTCCTACGGGGAGCAGATACGCAGTATTTT
TRBV5-5	-	-	TRBJ1-2	CASSLSGNYGYTF	TGTGCCAGCAGCTTGTCAGGGAACTATGGCTACACCTTC
TRBV7-9	TRBD1	-	TRBJ1-2	CASSSGQGGYEGYTF	TGTGCCAGCAGCTCGGGACAGGGCGGGTACGAAGGCTACACCTTC
TRBV5-6	TRBD1	-	TRBJ1-6	CASSLARGQGWSPLHF	TGTGCCAGCAGCTTGGCCAGGGGACAGGGATGGTCACCCCTCCACTTT
TRBV5-4	-	-	TRBJ1-2	CASSAVTLANYGYTF	TGTGCCAGCAGCGCGGTCACCTTAGCTAACTATGGCTACACCTTC
TRBV5-4	-	-	TRBJ2-5	CASSAIEQYQETQYF	TGTGCCAGCAGCGCGATAGAACAGTACCAAGAGACCCAGTACTTC
TRBV9	-	-	TRBJ2-3	CASGGPDTQYF	TGTGCCAGCGGAGGGCCAGATACGCAGTATTTT
TRBV4-2	TRBD1	-	TRBJ1-6	CASSQDTGAAGTGLSPLHF	TGTGCCAGCAGCCAAGATACGGGGGCGGCCGGGACAGGGCTGTCACCCCTCCACTTT
TRBV2	TRBD2	-	TRBJ2-3	CASSPSRGGIDTQYF	TGTGCCAGCAGTCCCTCCCGGGGGGGAATAGATACGCAGTATTTT
TRBV11-2	-	-	TRBJ1-5	CASSLDGRANQPQHF	TGTGCCAGCAGCTTAGATGGCAGGGCCAATCAGCCCCAGCATTTT
TRBV7-2	-	-	TRBJ2-5	CASSLIGTSGGETQYF	TGTGCCAGCAGCTTAATAGGGACCTCAGGGGGGGAGACCCAGTACTTC
TRBV19	TRBD2	-	TRBJ2-3	CASSAGLVTGDTQYF	TGTGCCAGTAGTGCCGGACTAGTTACCGGAGATACGCAGTATTTT
TRBV28	-	-	TRBJ1-1	CASSLRRVTEAFF	TGTGCCAGCAGTTTAAGGAGGGTCACTGAAGCTTTCTTT
TRBV2	-	-	TRBJ2-7	CATSTGFYEQYF	TGTGCCACCTCAACAGGGTTCTACGAGCAGTACTTC
TRBV5-4	TRBD1	-	TRBJ1-1	CASSHGQGRSYTEAFF	TGTGCCAGCAGCCATGGACAGGGAAGAAGTTACACTGAAGCTTTCTTT
TRBV7-2	-	once	TRBJ2-1	CASSQHRHNEQFF	TGTGCCAGCAGCCAGCACAGGCATAATGAGCAGTTCTTC
TRBV6-4	TRBD1	-	TRBJ1-2	CASSPTGVYGYTF	TGTGCCAGCAGCCCGACAGGGGTCTATGGCTACACCTTC